This T cell receptor (beta chain) was found in a study of metastatic and nonmetastatic thyroid tumors. Study overall: Repertoire data that came from the blood and tumor or nodule tissue of malignant and benign thyroid patients were compared.

Original methodology: CDR3 differences across clinicopathological groups were used to build a distant-metastasis classifier for papillary thyroid cancer. TCRdb reanalyzed the PCR reads via MiXCR. The V and J calls were determined by TCRdb, not by the authors. The table has roughly 5,500 clones, 37% seen once; the top ten hold less than 20%. This clone was counted a few times. Its antigen is not identified. None of the patients had undergone any treatment ahead of thyroid surgery. This CDR3 is built from 14 residues. Germline V CDR1 and CDR2: MNHNS, SASEGT. Trimming left V 5 bases short and J 0 bases short, with 8 bases between. Study results and limitations: Relative to benign nodules, malignant thyroid tumors were reportedly characterized by significantly elevated TCR beta diversity in blood and tumor.

The TCR was taken from a male donor with papillary thyroid cancer or a benign thyroid nodule (not recorded which). Some clones in this sample may be carry-over from other donors' samples. Input material: tumor tissue. J is TRBJ1-3 and V is TRBV6-1; D unresolved. The CDR3 is CASSSASSGNTIYF. The CDR3 DNA reads TGTGCCAGCAGTTCCGCCTCCTCTGGAAACACCATATATTTT.